This T cell receptor beta chain is drawn from a study of regulatory and conventional T cells in RAG deficiency. Regulatory T cells were sorted from blood as CD4+ CD25-high CD127-low cells. Assay: immunoSEQ multiplex PCR; the TCRdb copy retains only in-frame clones and omits some. The sample includes some 28,000 clones, over 80% of them seen just once. The V gene's germline CDR1 is MNHNS and CDR2 SASEGT. This CDR3 is 15 amino acids long. The ends were cut back, 6 bases at V and 14 bases at J, with 23 bases in the middle. This same sample was also taken into another study, of regulatory T cells. Per that study: The PCR used 52 TRBV and 13 TRBJ primers.

Sequenced: Tregs sorted from blood. V usage is TRBV6-1 and J usage is TRBJ1-6; tentatively, D is TRBD1 (6 bases). The source of this sequence is a human donor in good health. The CDR3 coding sequence is TGTGCCAGCAGGCGTGAGGGGGGGCCCCCCGGGGCCCTCCACTTT. Protein product: CASRREGGPPGALHF.